Described below is a single T cell receptor (beta chain) sequence and its context. With a J-beta primer mix and a sample-barcoded 5' primer, a second PCR ran 7 to 11 cycles. TCRdb re-analysed the 5' RACE reads in MiXCR, keeping a single row per CDR3 protein. The table has 1.5 million to 2 million distinct CDR3 sequences, roughly 30% seen once. The data originate from a study of blood T cells in healthy people across ages. The CDR3 has 14 amino acids. V trimming: 7 bases; J trimming: 5 bases; junction bases outside the gene matches: 5. CDR1 is SNHLY and CDR2 is FYNNEI in the germline V gene. Sequencing was carried out using blood. The clonotype originates from a woman in her twenties or thirties in good health. This rearrangement joins TRBV2 to TRBJ1-6; 7 bases are a match to TRBD1. In nucleotides, the CDR3 is TGTGCCAGCAACGTACAGGGGAATAATTCACCCCTCCACTTT. It specifies CASNVQGNNSPLHF.